The source of this T cell receptor (beta chain) is a study of Graves' ophthalmopathy and Graves' hyperthyroidism. This CDR3 is 11 amino acids long. CDR1 and CDR2 from the germline V gene are SGHAT and FQNNGV. Notes on this clonotype: The junction shows a germline mismatch at one end, possibly a read error.

The study amplified TCR beta CDR3 regions using RNA transcripts. HTBI primers were used in a first-round RT-PCR, which preceded a second-round multiplex PCR. TCRdb redid the calling of the multiplex PCR reads with MiXCR, one entry per CDR3 protein. The top ten hold around 10% of the sample, which has approximately 1.2 million distinct CDR3 sequences, less than 45% seen once. Recruitment covered hyperthyroidism patients aged 18 to 65 whose new diagnosis was of under 2 months' duration. Among the exclusions were patients with other autoimmune diseases, uncontrolled infections, pregnancy or lactation. As diagnostic evidence, clinical symptoms, serum thyroxine, TRAb, thyroid ultrasound and orbital computed tomography were relied upon.

This chain joins TRBV11-2 and TRBJ2-3; no definite D call. The source material was peripheral blood or thyroid tissue (not recorded which). This clonotype was obtained from an adult man with Graves' hyperthyroidism. DNA for the CDR3: TGTGCCAGCAGGTTAGGAGTTCCGCAGTATTTT. Protein sequence: CASRLGVPQYF.